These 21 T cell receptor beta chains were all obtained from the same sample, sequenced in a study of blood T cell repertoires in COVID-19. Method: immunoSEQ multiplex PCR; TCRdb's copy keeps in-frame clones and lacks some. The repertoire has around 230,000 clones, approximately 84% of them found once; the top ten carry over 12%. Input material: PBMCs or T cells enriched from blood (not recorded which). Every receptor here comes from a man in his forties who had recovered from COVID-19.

CDR3 protein: CASSTSGDSSYEQYF. CDR3 DNA sequence: TGTGCCAGCAGCACGAGCGGGGATAGCTCCTACGAGCAGTACTTC. The chain is built from TRBV7-6 and TRBJ2-7; TRBD2 matches 7 bases. Germline assignment: CDR1 SGHVS and CDR2 FNYEAQ. V dropped 5 bases and J dropped 0; count of bases not matched to a gene: 7. The CDR3 runs to 15 residues.

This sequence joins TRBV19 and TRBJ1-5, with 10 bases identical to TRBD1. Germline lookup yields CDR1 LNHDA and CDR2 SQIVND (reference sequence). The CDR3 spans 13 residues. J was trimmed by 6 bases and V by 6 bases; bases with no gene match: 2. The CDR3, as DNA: TGTGCCAGTAGCGGACAGGGGGGTCAGCCCCAGCATTTT. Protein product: CASSGQGGQPQHF.

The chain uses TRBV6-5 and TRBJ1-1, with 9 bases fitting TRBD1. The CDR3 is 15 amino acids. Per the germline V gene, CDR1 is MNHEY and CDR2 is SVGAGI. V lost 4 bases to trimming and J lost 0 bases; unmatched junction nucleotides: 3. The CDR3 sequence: CASSWDRALNTEAFF. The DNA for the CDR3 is TGTGCCAGCAGTTGGGACAGGGCTTTGAACACTGAAGCTTTCTTT.

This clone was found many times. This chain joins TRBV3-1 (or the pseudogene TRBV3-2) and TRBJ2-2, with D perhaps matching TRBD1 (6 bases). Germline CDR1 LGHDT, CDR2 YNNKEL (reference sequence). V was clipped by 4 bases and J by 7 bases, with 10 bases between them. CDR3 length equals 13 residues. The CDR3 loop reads CASSPRQVGELFF. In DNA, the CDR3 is TGTGCCAGCAGCCCTAGACAGGTCGGGGAGCTGTTTTTT.

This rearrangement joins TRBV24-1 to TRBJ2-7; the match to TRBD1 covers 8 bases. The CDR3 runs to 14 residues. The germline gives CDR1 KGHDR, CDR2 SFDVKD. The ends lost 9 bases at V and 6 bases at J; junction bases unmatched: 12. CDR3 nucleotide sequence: TGTGCCACCGGCACCGGGACAGGCTTGGGCGAGCAGTACTTC. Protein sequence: CATGTGTGLGEQYF.

The CDR3 DNA follows: TGTGCCAGCAGGGACGTAATACAGGGGGCGAATGGCTATGGCTACACCTTC. Protein: CASRDVIQGANGYGYTF. This chain joins TRBV2 and TRBJ1-2, with 9 bases that match TRBD1. Germline loops: CDR1 SNHLY, CDR2 FYNNEI. The CDR3 totals 17 residues. V trimming: 6 bases; J trimming: 4 bases; junction bases outside the gene matches: 15.

DNA of the CDR3: TGTGCCAGCAGTTGGGAGGGGCCAGAGACCCAGTACTTC. It translates to CASSWEGPETQYF. The chain links TRBV7-9 to TRBJ2-5; 7 positions agree with TRBD2. The germline CDR1 and CDR2 sequences are SEHNR and FQNEAQ (reference sequence). The V gene end was trimmed by 6 bases and the J gene end by 4 bases; junction bases not matched to a gene: 5. The CDR3 has 13 residues. The entire variable domain, with the rest obtained from reference TRBV7-9 and TRBJ2-5, is as follows: DTGVSQNPRHKITKRGQNVTFRCDPISEHNRLYWYRQTLGQGPEFLTYFQNEAQLEKSRLLSDRFSAERPKGSFSTLEIQRTEQGDSAMYLCASSWEGPETQYFGPGTRLLVL.

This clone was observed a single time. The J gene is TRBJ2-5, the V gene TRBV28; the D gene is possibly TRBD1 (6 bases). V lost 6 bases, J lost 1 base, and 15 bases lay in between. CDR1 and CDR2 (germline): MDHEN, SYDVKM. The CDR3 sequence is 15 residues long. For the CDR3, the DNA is TGTGCCAGCAGCCTGGCAGGGGTCATCCAAGAGACCCAGTACTTC. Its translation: CASSLAGVIQETQYF.

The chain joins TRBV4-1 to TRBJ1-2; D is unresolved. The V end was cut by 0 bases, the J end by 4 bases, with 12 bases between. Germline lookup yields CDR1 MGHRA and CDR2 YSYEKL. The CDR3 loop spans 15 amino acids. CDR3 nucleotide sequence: TGCGCCAGCAGCCAAGACGTCAGGAAGCCCTATGGCTACACCTTC. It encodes CASSQDVRKPYGYTF.

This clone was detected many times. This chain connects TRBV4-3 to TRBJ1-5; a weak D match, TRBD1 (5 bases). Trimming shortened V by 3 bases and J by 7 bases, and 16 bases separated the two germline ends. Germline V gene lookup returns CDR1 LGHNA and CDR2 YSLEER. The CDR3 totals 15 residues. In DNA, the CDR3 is TGCGCCAGCAGCCAGGCGGTGGGGCAGATACAGCCCCAGCATTTT. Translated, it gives CASSQAVGQIQPQHF.

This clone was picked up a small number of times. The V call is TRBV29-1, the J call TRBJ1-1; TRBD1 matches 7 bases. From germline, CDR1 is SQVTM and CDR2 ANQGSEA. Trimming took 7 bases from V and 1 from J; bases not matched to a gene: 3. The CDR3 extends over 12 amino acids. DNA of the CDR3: TGCAGCGCTAACAGGGGGAACACTGAAGCTTTCTTT. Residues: CSANRGNTEAFF.

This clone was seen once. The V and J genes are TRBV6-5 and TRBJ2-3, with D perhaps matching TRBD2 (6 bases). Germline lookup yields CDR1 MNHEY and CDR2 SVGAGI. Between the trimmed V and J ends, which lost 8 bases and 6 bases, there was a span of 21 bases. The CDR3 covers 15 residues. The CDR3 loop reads CASGRAWGGLDTQYF. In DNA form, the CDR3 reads TGTGCCAGCGGTCGGGCGTGGGGAGGTTTGGATACGCAGTATTTT.

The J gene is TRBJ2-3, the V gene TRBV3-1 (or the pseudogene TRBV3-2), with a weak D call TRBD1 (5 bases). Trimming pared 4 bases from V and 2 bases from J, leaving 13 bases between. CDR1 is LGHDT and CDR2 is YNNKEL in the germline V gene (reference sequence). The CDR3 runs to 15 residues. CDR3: CASSPGLGDTDTQYF. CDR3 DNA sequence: TGTGCCAGCAGCCCAGGGCTGGGTGACACAGATACGCAGTATTTT.

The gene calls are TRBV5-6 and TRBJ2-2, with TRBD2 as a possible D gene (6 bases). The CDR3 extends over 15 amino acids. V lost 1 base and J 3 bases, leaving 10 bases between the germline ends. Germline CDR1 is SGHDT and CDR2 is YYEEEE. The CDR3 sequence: CASSLTSSDTGELFF. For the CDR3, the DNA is TGTGCCAGCAGCTTGACCTCTAGCGACACCGGGGAGCTGTTTTTT.

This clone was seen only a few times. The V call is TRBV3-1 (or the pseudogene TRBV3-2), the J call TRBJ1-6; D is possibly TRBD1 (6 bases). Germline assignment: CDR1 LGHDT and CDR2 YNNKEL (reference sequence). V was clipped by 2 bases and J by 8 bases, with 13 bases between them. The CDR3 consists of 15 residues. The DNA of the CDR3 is TGTGCCAGCAGCCAATTTTTCAGGGGAGATTCACCCCTCCACTTT. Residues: CASSQFFRGDSPLHF.

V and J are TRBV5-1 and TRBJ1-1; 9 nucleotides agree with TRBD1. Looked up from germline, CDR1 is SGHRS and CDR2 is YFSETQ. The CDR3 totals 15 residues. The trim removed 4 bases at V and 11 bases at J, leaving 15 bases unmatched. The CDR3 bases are TGCGCCAGCAGCCTAGGAGGGACAGGGCGGTTGGAGGCTTTCTTT. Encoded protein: CASSLGGTGRLEAFF.

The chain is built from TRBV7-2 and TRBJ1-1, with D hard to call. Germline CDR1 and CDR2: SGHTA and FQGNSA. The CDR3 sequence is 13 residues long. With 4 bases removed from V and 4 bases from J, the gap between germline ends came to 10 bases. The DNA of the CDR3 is TGTGCCAGCAGCTCAGGACTGCTCACTGAAGCTTTCTTT. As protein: CASSSGLLTEAFF.

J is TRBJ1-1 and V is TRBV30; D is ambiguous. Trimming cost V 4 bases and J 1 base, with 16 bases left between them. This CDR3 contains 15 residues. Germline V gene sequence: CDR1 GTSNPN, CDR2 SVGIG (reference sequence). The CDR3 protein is CAWKTLGAANTEAFF. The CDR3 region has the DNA TGTGCCTGGAAGACATTGGGAGCGGCGAACACTGAAGCTTTCTTT. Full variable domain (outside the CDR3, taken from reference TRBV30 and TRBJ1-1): SQTIHQWPATLVQPVGSPLSLECTVEGTSNPNLYWYRQAAGRGLQLLFYSVGIGQISSEVPQNLSASRPQDRQFILSSKKLLLSDSGFYLCAWKTLGAANTEAFFGQGTRLTVV.

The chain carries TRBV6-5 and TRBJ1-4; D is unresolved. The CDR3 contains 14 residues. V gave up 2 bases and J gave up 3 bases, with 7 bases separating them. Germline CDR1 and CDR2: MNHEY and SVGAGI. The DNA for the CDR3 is TGTGCCAGCAGTTACGCTCCAGCTAATGAAAAACTGTTTTTT. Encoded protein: CASSYAPANEKLFF.

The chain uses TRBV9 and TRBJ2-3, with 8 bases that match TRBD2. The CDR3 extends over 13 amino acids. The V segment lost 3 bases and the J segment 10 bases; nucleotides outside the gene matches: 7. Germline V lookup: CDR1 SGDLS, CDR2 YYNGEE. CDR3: CASSGPYGGAQYF. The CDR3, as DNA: TGTGCCAGCAGCGGACCCTACGGGGGGGCGCAGTATTTT.

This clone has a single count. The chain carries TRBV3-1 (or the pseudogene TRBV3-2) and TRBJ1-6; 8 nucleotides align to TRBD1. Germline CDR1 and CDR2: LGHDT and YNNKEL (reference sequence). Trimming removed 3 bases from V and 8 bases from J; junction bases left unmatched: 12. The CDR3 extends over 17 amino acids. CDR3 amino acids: CASSHPRGPKGDSPLHF. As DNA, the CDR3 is TGTGCCAGCAGCCACCCCAGGGGGCCGAAGGGAGATTCACCCCTCCACTTT.